The 24 T cell receptor beta chains reported below all come from one sample, sequenced in a study of T cell responses to AZD1222 COVID-19 vaccine. Data came from immunoSEQ multiplex PCR; TCRdb stores just in-frame clones and leaves some out. The sample lists some 120,000 clones, roughly 90% occurring once. The material was peripheral blood, obtained on day 0 of AZD1222 vaccination. Receptors were obtained from an adult in good health.

This clone came up once. The V gene is TRBV5-4, the J gene TRBJ1-3, with D hard to call. Germline CDR1 is SGHNT and CDR2 is YYREEE (reference sequence). V was clipped by 1 base and J by 1 base, with 6 bases between them. The CDR3 has 14 residues. The CDR3, as DNA: TGTGCCAGCAGCTTGACCGGATCTGGAAACACCATATATTTT. Translated: CASSLTGSGNTIYF.

The rearrangement joins TRBV11-2 to TRBJ2-7, with D possibly matching TRBD2 (5 bases). Trimming removed 1 base from V and 0 bases from J, with 10 bases in between. This CDR3 region has 15 residues. Germline V lookup: CDR1 SGHAT, CDR2 FQNNGV. CDR3 in amino acids: CASSLVGGGSYEQYF. The CDR3 coding sequence is TGTGCCAGCAGCTTAGTAGGCGGAGGCTCCTACGAGCAGTACTTC.

This chain links TRBV20-1 with TRBJ1-2, with D unresolved. The CDR3 is 10 amino acids. The V end lost 6 bases, the J end lost 10 bases, and 12 bases lay between the germline ends. Germline CDR1 reads DFQATT; CDR2 reads SNEGSKA (reference sequence). In DNA form, the CDR3 reads TGCAGTGCCAGGACGAGATTCTACACCTTC. It is translated as CSARTRFYTF.

V is TRBV9 and J is TRBJ2-7, with TRBD2 identical over 8 bases. This CDR3 has 15 residues. Trimming removed 0 bases from V and 6 bases from J; junction bases left unmatched: 8. CDR1 SGDLS and CDR2 YYNGEE come from the germline V gene. The CDR3 here is CASSVASGRPSEQYF. The CDR3 bases are TGTGCCAGCAGCGTAGCAAGCGGGAGACCCTCCGAGCAGTACTTC.

The V gene is TRBV21-1, the J gene TRBJ1-6. TRBV21-1 is termed a pseudogene. The length of the CDR3 is 18 residues. Written as DNA, the CDR3 is TGTGCCAGCAGCAAGGGACGGGCCGGAAGCTCCTATAATTCACCCCTCCACTTT. It codes for CASSKGRAGSSYNSPLHF.

The chain links TRBV3-1 (or the pseudogene TRBV3-2) to TRBJ1-6, with a tentative D call TRBD1 (6 bases). The germline CDR1 and CDR2 sequences are LGHDT and YNNKEL (reference sequence). Trimming left V 4 bases short and J 8 bases short, with 9 bases between. The CDR3 has 13 residues. DNA for the CDR3: TGTGCCAGCAGCCGGAGGGGGGATTCACCCCTCCACTTT. Encoded protein: CASSRRGDSPLHF.

This clone has a single count. The V gene is TRBV3-1 (or the pseudogene TRBV3-2), the J gene TRBJ2-5, with 12 bases lining up with TRBD1. The CDR3 is 16 amino acids. The V segment lost 2 bases and the J segment 1 base; nucleotides outside the gene matches: 2. Germline-derived CDR1 and CDR2 are LGHDT and YNNKEL (reference sequence). The DNA of the CDR3 is TGTGCCAGCAGCCAATGGGACAGGGGGCCCCAAGAGACCCAGTACTTC. Translation gives CASSQWDRGPQETQYF.

The count of this clone is one. This sequence joins TRBV29-1 and TRBJ1-1; 8 bases fit TRBD1. The length of the CDR3 is 12 residues. Germline-derived CDR1 and CDR2 are SQVTM and ANQGSEA. V was pared by 5 bases and J by 6 bases, with 5 bases of the junction left unmatched. The CDR3 loop is CSVNRGAAEAFF. The CDR3 DNA follows: TGCAGCGTTAACAGGGGGGCCGCTGAAGCTTTCTTT.

The V and J genes are TRBV7-2 and TRBJ1-1; tentatively, D is TRBD1 (6 bases). V was shortened by 5 bases and J by 4 bases, with 17 bases between the two germline ends. The CDR3 is 15 amino acids. CDR1 and CDR2 (germline): SGHTA, FQGNSA. The CDR3 protein is CASSPKGGRGTEAFF. The DNA of the CDR3 is TGTGCCAGCAGCCCTAAAGGGGGGCGGGGCACTGAAGCTTTCTTT.

The chain has TRBV20-1 and TRBJ2-3; TRBD2 matches at 8 bases. V lost 3 bases to trimming and J lost 4 bases; unmatched junction nucleotides: 6. This CDR3 has 14 amino acids. Germline V CDR1 and CDR2: DFQATT, SNEGSKA (reference sequence). The CDR3 region has the DNA TGCAGTGCTAGTAGAGCGGGAGCCCCAGATACGCAGTATTTT. Translating gives CSASRAGAPDTQYF.

This chain joins TRBV6-1 and TRBJ2-1; TRBD2 is a possible D gene (6 bases). The V gene lost 10 bases and the J gene lost 13 bases, with 14 bases spanning the gap. The CDR3 is 10 amino acids. CDR1 is MNHNS, CDR2 SASEGT, per germline. The CDR3 region is CATGPGDQFF. In DNA, the CDR3 is TGTGCCACCGGCCCGGGAGACCAGTTCTTC.

The rearrangement joins TRBV5-1 to TRBJ1-2; a weak D match, TRBD1 (6 bases). CDR3 length equals 14 residues. V was trimmed by 5 bases and J by 2 bases, leaving 13 bases between them. Germline V gene lookup returns CDR1 SGHRS and CDR2 YFSETQ. CDR3 sequence: CASSFGGGNYGYTF. In DNA, the CDR3 is TGCGCCAGCAGTTTTGGCGGGGGCAACTATGGCTACACCTTC.

The chain employs TRBV7-8 and TRBJ1-6; 8 nucleotides align to TRBD1. CDR3 length: 13 amino acids. With 0 bases clipped from V and 11 bases from J, the junction kept 0 bases outside the gene matches. The germline CDR1 and CDR2 sequences are SGHVS and FQNEAQ. CDR3 DNA sequence: TGTGCCAGCAGCTTAGCGGGACAGGCACCCCTCCACTTT. It translates to CASSLAGQAPLHF.

The chain combines TRBV5-5 with TRBJ2-5; perhaps TRBD1 as D (6 bases). V was pared by 4 bases and J by 1 base, with 8 bases between. The CDR3 spans 13 residues. The germline V gene encodes CDR1 SGHKS and CDR2 YYEKEE (reference sequence). CDR3 bases: TGTGCCAGCAGCACGGACAGCCAAGAGACCCAGTACTTC. This sequence encodes CASSTDSQETQYF.

The chain employs TRBV9 and TRBJ1-1; tentative D call: TRBD1 (6 bases). There are 14 residues in the CDR3. The V gene lost 6 bases and the J gene lost 0 bases, with 12 bases spanning the gap. Germline V gives CDR1 SGDLS, CDR2 YYNGEE. As DNA, the CDR3 is TGTGCCAGCACCCTGGACAGAATGAACACTGAAGCTTTCTTT. This sequence encodes CASTLDRMNTEAFF.

The chain couples TRBV2 to TRBJ2-1; the D is unclear. Trimming took 8 bases from V and 2 from J, leaving 7 bases between them. The germline CDR1 and CDR2 sequences are SNHLY and FYNNEI. CDR3 length: 12 residues. The CDR3 here is CASQGTYNEQFF. As DNA, the CDR3 is TGTGCCAGCCAAGGGACCTACAATGAGCAGTTCTTC.

The chain combines TRBV19 with TRBJ1-2; the match to TRBD1 covers 9 bases. CDR3 length: 16 amino acids. Germline lookup yields CDR1 LNHDA and CDR2 SQIVND (reference sequence). The V segment lost 3 bases and the J segment 0 bases; nucleotides outside the gene matches: 5. CDR3 region: CASSIGQGKSNYGYTF. The CDR3 region has the DNA TGTGCCAGTAGTATTGGACAGGGGAAGTCTAACTATGGCTACACCTTC.

This clone was seen a few times. The chain employs TRBV3-1 (or the pseudogene TRBV3-2) and TRBJ2-5; 9 positions agree with TRBD2. V lost 6 bases to trimming and J lost 4 bases; unmatched junction nucleotides: 6. CDR1 is LGHDT, CDR2 YNNKEL, per germline (reference sequence). CDR3 length: 14 amino acids. DNA for the CDR3: TGTGCCAGCAGGACCGGGACTAGCATAGAGACCCAGTACTTC. Amino acid sequence: CASRTGTSIETQYF.

This chain links TRBV5-1 with TRBJ1-3; D is undetermined. Germline V gene data show CDR1 as SGHRS and CDR2 as YFSETQ. V was trimmed by 0 bases and J by 0 bases, leaving 13 bases between them. This CDR3 comprises 17 residues. CDR3 sequence: CASSLAAGRISGNTIYF. The CDR3 DNA is TGCGCCAGCAGCTTGGCCGCCGGCCGGATCTCTGGAAACACCATATATTTT.

The V gene is TRBV19, the J gene TRBJ2-1, with TRBD2 identical over 13 bases. Germline CDR1 reads LNHDA; CDR2 reads SQIVND (reference sequence). The junction had 8 bases not matched to a gene; V was cut back by 4 bases and J by 8 bases. This CDR3 has 16 amino acids. The CDR3 sequence is CASSSRLAGGFYEQFF. The CDR3 DNA follows: TGTGCCAGTAGTAGCCGACTAGCGGGAGGCTTCTATGAGCAGTTCTTC.

V and J are TRBV14 and TRBJ2-2; D unclear. This CDR3 is built from 14 residues. Looked up from germline, CDR1 is SGHDN and CDR2 is FVKESK. The ends were cut back, 1 base at V and 6 bases at J, with 9 bases in the middle. DNA of the CDR3: TGTGCCAGCAGCCAAGTAATAAGGGCCGGGGAGCTGTTTTTT. It specifies CASSQVIRAGELFF.

The chain has TRBV6-5 and TRBJ1-5; no clear D gene. V lost 0 bases, J lost 5 bases, and 8 bases lay in between. Germline V gene sequence: CDR1 MNHEY, CDR2 SVGAGI. The length of the CDR3 is 14 residues. The CDR3 DNA follows: TGTGCCAGCAGTTACTCAGCAAGGGATCAGCCCCAGCATTTT. Its translation is CASSYSARDQPQHF.

The chain couples TRBV4-1 to TRBJ1-1, with D hard to call. Germline V CDR1 and CDR2: MGHRA, YSYEKL. Deletions cut 0 bases from V and 4 bases from J, with 9 bases between. CDR3 length equals 14 residues. In nucleotides, the CDR3 is TGCGCCAGCAGCCAAGAAGGCGGGATCACTGAAGCTTTCTTT. Translating gives CASSQEGGITEAFF.

This sequence joins TRBV7-2 and TRBJ1-1; TRBD1 aligns across 7 bases. The V and J ends lost 5 bases and 6 bases, in that order; junction bases with no gene match: 6. CDR1 and CDR2 from the germline V gene are SGHTA and FQGNSA. This CDR3 is built from 13 residues. The CDR3 nucleotides are TGTGCCAGCAGCCCACAGGGGTTCGCTGAAGCTTTCTTT. This translates into CASSPQGFAEAFF. The full variable domain, rest sourced from reference TRBV7-2 and TRBJ1-1, is GAGVSQSPSNKVTEKGKDVELRCDPISGHTALYWYRQSLGQGLEFLIYFQGNSAPDKSGLPSDRFSAERTGGSVSTLTIQRTQQEDSAVYLCASSPQGFAEAFFGQGTRLTVV.